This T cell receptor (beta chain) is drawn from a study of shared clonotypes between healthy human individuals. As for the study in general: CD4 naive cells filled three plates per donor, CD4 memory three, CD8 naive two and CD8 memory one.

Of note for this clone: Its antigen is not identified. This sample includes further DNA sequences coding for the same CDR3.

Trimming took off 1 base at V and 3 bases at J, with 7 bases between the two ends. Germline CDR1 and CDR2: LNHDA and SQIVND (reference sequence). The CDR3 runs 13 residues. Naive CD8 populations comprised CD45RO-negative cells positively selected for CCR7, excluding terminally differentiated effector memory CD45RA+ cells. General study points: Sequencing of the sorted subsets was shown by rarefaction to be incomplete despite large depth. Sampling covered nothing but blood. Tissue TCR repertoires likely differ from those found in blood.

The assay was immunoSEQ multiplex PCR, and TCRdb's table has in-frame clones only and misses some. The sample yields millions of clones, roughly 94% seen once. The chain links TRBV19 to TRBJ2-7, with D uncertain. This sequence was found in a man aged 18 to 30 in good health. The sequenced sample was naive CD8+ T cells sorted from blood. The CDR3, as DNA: TGTGCCAGTAGTATAGGCGCCAGCTACGAGCAGTACTTC. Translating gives CASSIGASYEQYF.